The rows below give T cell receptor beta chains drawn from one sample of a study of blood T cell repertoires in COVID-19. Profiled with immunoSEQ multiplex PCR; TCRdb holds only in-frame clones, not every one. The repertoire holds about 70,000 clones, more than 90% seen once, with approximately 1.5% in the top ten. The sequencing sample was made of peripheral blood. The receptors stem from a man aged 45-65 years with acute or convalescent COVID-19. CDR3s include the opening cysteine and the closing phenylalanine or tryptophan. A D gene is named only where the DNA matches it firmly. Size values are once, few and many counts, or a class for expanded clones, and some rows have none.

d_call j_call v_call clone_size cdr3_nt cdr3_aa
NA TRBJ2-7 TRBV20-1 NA TGCAGTGCTAGTGGGAGCTCCGAGCAGTACTTC CSASGSSEQYF
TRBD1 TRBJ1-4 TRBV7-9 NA TGTGCCAGCAGCTTTTCGTACAGGGGGGAGGAAAAACTGTTTTTT CASSFSYRGEEKLFF
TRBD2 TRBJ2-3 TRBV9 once TGTGCCAGCAGCGTAGCGTCTAGCGGGGGAAGGGATACGCAGTATTTT CASSVASSGGRDTQYF
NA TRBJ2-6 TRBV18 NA TGTGCCAGCTCACCACAGAGGGTAGCTGGGGCCAACGTCCTGACTTTC CASSPQRVAGANVLTF
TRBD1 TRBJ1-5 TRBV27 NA TGTGCCAGCAGTTTGATACAGGGGAATCAGCCCCAGCATTTT CASSLIQGNQPQHF
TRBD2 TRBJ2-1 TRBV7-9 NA TGTGCCAGCAGCCCCCGACTAGCGGGGGGGCCTAATGAGCAGTTCTTC CASSPRLAGGPNEQFF
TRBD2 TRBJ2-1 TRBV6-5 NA TGTGCCAGCAGTTACTCGGGGGCTAGCGGGCAAAATGAGCAGTTCTTC CASSYSGASGQNEQFF
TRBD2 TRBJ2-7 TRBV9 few TGTGCCAGCAGCGCTGACGGGGAGGGCGAGCAGTACTTC CASSADGEGEQYF
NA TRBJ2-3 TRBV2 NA TGTGCCAGCAGTGTGAGGGATAGGGCAGATACGCAGTATTTT CASSVRDRADTQYF
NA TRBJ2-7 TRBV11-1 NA TGTGCCAGCAGCTTCAGGGGAGACGAGCAGTACTTC CASSFRGDEQYF
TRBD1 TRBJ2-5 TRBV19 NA TGTGCCAGTAGTCCCCGGGACAGCCTCCAAGAGACCCAGTACTTC CASSPRDSLQETQYF
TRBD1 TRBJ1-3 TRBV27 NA TGTGCCAGCAGTTTATCTGGGACAGGGCCGGGAAACACCATATATTTT CASSLSGTGPGNTIYF
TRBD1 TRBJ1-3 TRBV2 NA TGTGCCAGTGGTCTCAGGGGGGACACCATATATTTT CASGLRGDTIYF
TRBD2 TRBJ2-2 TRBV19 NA TGTGCCAGTAGGGCACTAGCGGCCTCGAACACCGGGGAGCTGTTTTTT CASRALAASNTGELFF
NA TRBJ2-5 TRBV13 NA TGTGCCAGCAGCTCCCGGACAGCAGAAGAGACCCAGTACTTC CASSSRTAEETQYF
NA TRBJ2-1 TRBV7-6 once TGTGCCAGCAGCTTAGCCGGGGGCAATGAGCAGTTCTTC CASSLAGGNEQFF
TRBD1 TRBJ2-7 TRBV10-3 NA TGTGCCATCAGTGATACTACAGGGGGCGCGAGATACGAGCAGTACTTC CAISDTTGGARYEQYF
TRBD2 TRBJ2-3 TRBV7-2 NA TGTGCCAGCAGCGCGGTTAGCGGGAGTTTCGATACGCAGTATTTT CASSAVSGSFDTQYF
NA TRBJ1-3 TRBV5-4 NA TGTGCCAGCAGCTTGAGGGGACAAAGGGTTAGGTATTTT CASSLRGQRVRYF
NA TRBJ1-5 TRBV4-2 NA TGTGCCAGCAGCCAATCGGCCAGAACACAGGGCAATCAGCCCCAGCATTTT CASSQSARTQGNQPQHF
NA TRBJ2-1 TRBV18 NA TGTGCCAGCTCACCACCGGGACACAGCTCCTACAATGAGCAGTTCTTC CASSPPGHSSYNEQFF
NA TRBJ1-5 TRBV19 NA TGTGCCAGTAACCCAGGGGAAGGCAATCAGCCCCAGCATTTT CASNPGEGNQPQHF
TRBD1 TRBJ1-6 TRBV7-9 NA TGTGCCAGCAGCTTCGGGGACAGGCCCGGGTCACCCCTCCACTTT CASSFGDRPGSPLHF
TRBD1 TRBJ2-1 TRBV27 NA TGTGCCAGCAGTTTCACTGACAGGGGGCTTCCCTCCTACAATGAGCAGTTCTTC CASSFTDRGLPSYNEQFF
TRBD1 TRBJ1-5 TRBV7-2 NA TGTGCCAGCAGCTTAGTTATCAGGGGGACCCATCAGCCCCAGCATTTT CASSLVIRGTHQPQHF
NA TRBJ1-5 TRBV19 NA TGTGCCAGTAGTATCTCAGGGGCTGGTCAGCCCCAGCATTTT CASSISGAGQPQHF
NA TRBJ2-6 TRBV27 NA TGTGCCAGCAGTTTATGGGGCTCCGGGGCCAACGTCCTGACTTTC CASSLWGSGANVLTF
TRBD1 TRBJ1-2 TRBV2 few TGTGCCAGCAGCATAGGGACAGCCCCGGGTGGCTACACCTTC CASSIGTAPGGYTF
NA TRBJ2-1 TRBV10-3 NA TGTGCCATCAGACTTAACGAGGGCTACAATGAGCAGTTCTTC CAIRLNEGYNEQFF
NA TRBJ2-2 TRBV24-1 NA TGTGCCACCGAGACTACGAACACCGGGGAGCTGTTTTTT CATETTNTGELFF
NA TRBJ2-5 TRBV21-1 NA TGTGCCAGCAGCAAAGTAAGGCGGGAGGGGGCAGAGACCCAGTACTTC CASSKVRREGAETQYF
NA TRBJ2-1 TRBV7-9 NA TGTGCCAGCAGCTTTGGGGGCTATGAGCAGTTCTTC CASSFGGYEQFF
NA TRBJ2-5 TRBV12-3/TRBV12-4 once TGTGCCAGCAGTTTAGGCGAGGGAGAGACCCAGTACTTC CASSLGEGETQYF
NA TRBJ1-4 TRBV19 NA TGTGCCAGTAGTATTCGATCGGGTTTCGATGAAAAACTGTTTTTT CASSIRSGFDEKLFF
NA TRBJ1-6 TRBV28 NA TGTGCCAGCAGTCTGACAGGTGGGCCTAATTCACCCCTCCACTTT CASSLTGGPNSPLHF
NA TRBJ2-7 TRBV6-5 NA TGTGCCAGCAGTTACTCCCAATCCATGTACGAGCAGTACTTC CASSYSQSMYEQYF
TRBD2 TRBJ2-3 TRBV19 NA TGTGCCAGTAGTCTTAGCGGGGGCACAGATACGCAGTATTTT CASSLSGGTDTQYF
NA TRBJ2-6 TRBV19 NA TGTGCCAGTAGCCTCGAATTAGTTGCCGGCTGGGCCTCTGGGGCCAACGTCCTGACTTTC CASSLELVAGWASGANVLTF
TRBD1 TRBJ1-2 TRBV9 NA TGTGCCAGCAGCGTAGGGACAGGGGGCGCTGGCTACACCTTC CASSVGTGGAGYTF
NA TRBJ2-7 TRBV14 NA TGTGCCAGCAGCCGCTTCGACGGGGTAGGGCAGTACTTC CASSRFDGVGQYF
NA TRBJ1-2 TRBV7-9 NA TGTGCCAGCAGCTTTAAGCAGGGGCATGGCTACACCTTC CASSFKQGHGYTF
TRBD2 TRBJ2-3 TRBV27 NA TGTGCCAGCAGTTTATTAGGGGGACTAGCGGGAGGAAGCACAGATACGCAGTATTTT CASSLLGGLAGGSTDTQYF
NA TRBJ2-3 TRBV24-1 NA TGTGCCACCAGTGATGACCGGGACAACACAGATACGCAGTATTTT CATSDDRDNTDTQYF
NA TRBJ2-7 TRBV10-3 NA TGTGCCATCATGCCAGGGGGGCAGTTGGTCTACGAGCAGTACTTC CAIMPGGQLVYEQYF
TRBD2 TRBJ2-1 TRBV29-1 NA TGCAGCGTTGTCGGGCTAGCGGCCTCCTACAATGAGCAGTTCTTC CSVVGLAASYNEQFF
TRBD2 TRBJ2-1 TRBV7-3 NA TGTGCCAGCAGCTTAAGGGCTAGCGGGAACAATGAGCAGTTCTTC CASSLRASGNNEQFF
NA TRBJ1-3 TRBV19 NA TGTGCCAGTAGTATCGACAGTAGCTGGGGAAACACCATATATTTT CASSIDSSWGNTIYF
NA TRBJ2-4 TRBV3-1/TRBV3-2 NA TGTGCCAGCAGCCAATCAGGTGTAGCCAAAAACATTCAGTACTTC CASSQSGVAKNIQYF
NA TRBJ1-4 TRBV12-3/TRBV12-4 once TGTGCCAGCACCCGAGAACAGGATGAAAAACTGTTTTTT CASTREQDEKLFF
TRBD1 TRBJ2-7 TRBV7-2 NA TGTGCCAGCAGCGGTTGGGACAGGGGGCATTACGAGCAGTACTTC CASSGWDRGHYEQYF
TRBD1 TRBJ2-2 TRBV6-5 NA TGTGCCAGCAGGGGGGACAGGGGGCGCGCCGGGGAGCTGTTTTTT CASRGDRGRAGELFF
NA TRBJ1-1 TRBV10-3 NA TGTGCCATCAGTGAGCGTCAGGGGCTGGGGACTGAAGCTTTCTTT CAISERQGLGTEAFF
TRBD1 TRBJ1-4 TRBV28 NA TGTGCCAGCAGTGACAGGGGGACACTCAATGAAAAACTGTTTTTT CASSDRGTLNEKLFF